This record concerns one TCR beta chain sequence. The specificity of this receptor is unknown. No qualities accompany the bases; no much larger clone lies one base away. The sample originates from a study of blood T cell repertoires in COVID-19 (dated by TCRdb to the early 2020s). Background on the whole study: Collaborator samples came from the United States, Italy and Spain and covered acute and convalescent phases of COVID-19. Where available, HLA class I and class II types were taken from metadata supplied by the sample provider and were not determined by assay-based typing. The repertoires were made available in a free public database intended to serve as a resource for research on the immune response to SARS-CoV-2. Sample metadata almost always included a de-identified subject ID, COVID-19 status, age in years and sex. The material from the prospective study consisted of cDNA or gDNA derived from T cells, B-cell-depleted T cells, or PBMCs. Samples came from the ongoing ImmuneRACE study (first 160 participants) plus 1,254 subjects from 6 global collaborators. Deeply sampled blood TCRbeta repertoires from subjects exposed to, actively infected with, or recovered from COVID-19 were included in the dataset. General findings and caveats noted by the study authors: The quantity of clinical and demographic metadata differed by source and by participant and was supplied without curation.

Collaborating institutions collected whole blood in K2EDTA tubes following their own protocols. For TCRbeta analysis, collaborators shipped samples as frozen whole blood, isolated PBMCs, or DNA extracted from either of those sample types. The immunoSEQ Assay, a bias-controlled multiplex PCR, was used to amplify TCRbeta CDR3 regions from genomic DNA. In the paper's pipeline: Nucleated cell counts per sample were estimated from amplification of reference gene primers within the assay. To quantify the absolute abundance of each unique TCRbeta CDR3 rearrangement, sequence reads were collapsed and filtered. For each sample, productive Simpson clonality was calculated by taking the square root of Simpson's diversity index across productive rearrangements. Sourced from immuneACCESS, this table was stored by TCRdb with only in-frame sequences that have V and J called. A share of the clones is absent; for the studies checked, an unresolved V gene accounts for under half, and the remainder has no known explanation. The DNA was the basis for D and trimming; V, J and clone size are from that table. The sample includes approximately 250,000 clones, with around 81% observed a single time. The top ten constitute more than 6% of the sample.

The sequenced sample was peripheral blood. This TCR derives from a woman aged 55-75 years with active or convalescent COVID-19.

The CDR3 region has the sequence CASSYLPGLKFF. In nucleotide form, the sequence is TGTGCCAGCAGTTACTTGCCAGGGTTAAAGTTCTTC. Rearrangement joined TRBV6-6 to TRBJ2-1, with a tentative D gene TRBD1 over 5 matching bases. V is reduced by 1 base and J by 14 bases, leaving a spacing of 12 bases between them. Sequences MNHNY (CDR1) and SVGAGI (CDR2) are obtained from the germline V gene (reference sequence). Its CDR3 holds 12 amino acids, cysteine through phenylalanine. Only the CDR3 region is kept as DNA, spanning 36 bases read in frame from base 1.